What follows are 8 T cell receptor beta chains derived from one specimen sequenced in a study of blood T cell repertoires in COVID-19. Clones were sequenced by immunoSEQ multiplex PCR, and TCRdb holds only the in-frame ones, with some missing. The sample consists of 300,000 to 400,000 clones, approximately 90% of them appearing once. Sequencing was done on a sample of PBMCs or T cells enriched from blood (not recorded which). The receptors were sampled from a woman under 30 who had recovered from COVID-19.

The count of this clone is one. The rearrangement joins TRBV28 to TRBJ1-6; no clear D gene. V shed 5 bases and J shed 8 bases, with 13 bases lying between them. The CDR3 covers 14 residues. CDR1 is MDHEN, CDR2 SYDVKM, per germline. The CDR3 nucleotides read TGTGCCAGCAGTCCCTCGAAAGAGGATTCACCCCTCCACTTT. Protein sequence: CASSPSKEDSPLHF.

The gene calls are TRBV5-1 and TRBJ2-5; tentative D call: TRBD1 (6 bases). The CDR3 has 15 amino acids. Germline CDR1 and CDR2: SGHRS and YFSETQ. V lost 4 bases and J 0 bases, leaving 13 bases between the germline ends. The CDR3 is CASSPLRTDQETQYF. Written as DNA, the CDR3 is TGCGCCAGCAGCCCCCTAAGGACAGACCAAGAGACCCAGTACTTC.

This chain joins TRBV11-2 and TRBJ2-5, with D possibly TRBD1 on 6 matching bases. Per the germline V gene, CDR1 is SGHAT and CDR2 is FQNNGV. V was trimmed by 0 bases and J by 9 bases, leaving 11 bases between them. This CDR3 has 13 amino acids. DNA for the CDR3: TGTGCCAGCAGCTTAGACAGGGGAAGTGCCCAGTACTTC. Its translation is CASSLDRGSAQYF.

CDR3 coding DNA: TGTGCCAGCAGCCCGGGAGGTTTGAACACTGAAGCTTTCTTT. As protein: CASSPGGLNTEAFF. The rearrangement joins TRBV7-9 to TRBJ1-1; D is undetermined. CDR3 length equals 14 residues. Germline CDR1 reads SEHNR; CDR2 reads FQNEAQ (reference sequence). V lost 5 bases, J lost 0 bases, and 10 bases lay in between.

V and J are TRBV9 and TRBJ1-6; D remains unclear. This CDR3 region has 15 residues. V gave up 0 bases and J gave up 5 bases, with 9 bases separating them. Germline CDR1 reads SGDLS; CDR2 reads YYNGEE. The CDR3 loop reads CASSVVGGNNSPLHF. CDR3 bases: TGTGCCAGCAGCGTAGTAGGCGGTAATAATTCACCCCTCCACTTT.

The J gene is TRBJ1-5, the V gene TRBV30; D unresolved. There are 15 residues in the CDR3. CDR1 and CDR2 (germline): GTSNPN, SVGIG (reference sequence). The ends were cut back, 0 bases at V and 9 bases at J, with 18 bases in the middle. As DNA, the CDR3 is TGTGCCTGGAGTGTTGAGAAGACAAAACCTCGGCCCCAGCATTTT. Its translation is CAWSVEKTKPRPQHF.

This clone was seen a single time. V and J are TRBV2 and TRBJ2-1, with TRBD1 identical over 9 bases. Germline values: CDR1 SNHLY, CDR2 FYNNEI. The CDR3 has 16 amino acids. Losses at the gene ends were 5 bases for V and 3 bases for J; bases not matched to a gene: 8. The CDR3 DNA reads as TGTGCCAGCAGTCCTCCGGGACAGGGTTTCTACAATGAGCAGTTCTTC. It yields the protein CASSPPGQGFYNEQFF. The full variable domain, completed using reference TRBV2 and TRBJ2-1, is EPEVTQTPSHQVTQMGQEVILRCVPISNHLYFYWYRQILGQKVEFLVSFYNNEISEKSEIFDDQFSVERPDGSNFTLKIRSTKLEDSAMYFCASSPPGQGFYNEQFFGPGTRLTVL.

The chain carries TRBV27 and TRBJ2-1; a possible D gene is TRBD1 (5 bases). The germline V gene has CDR1 MNHEY and CDR2 SMNVEV (reference sequence). This CDR3 is built from 16 residues. V was trimmed by 4 bases and J by 0 bases, leaving 13 bases between them. The CDR3 loop is CASSSQQESSYNEQFF. CDR3 DNA sequence: TGTGCCAGCAGTTCTCAACAGGAGAGCTCCTACAATGAGCAGTTCTTC.